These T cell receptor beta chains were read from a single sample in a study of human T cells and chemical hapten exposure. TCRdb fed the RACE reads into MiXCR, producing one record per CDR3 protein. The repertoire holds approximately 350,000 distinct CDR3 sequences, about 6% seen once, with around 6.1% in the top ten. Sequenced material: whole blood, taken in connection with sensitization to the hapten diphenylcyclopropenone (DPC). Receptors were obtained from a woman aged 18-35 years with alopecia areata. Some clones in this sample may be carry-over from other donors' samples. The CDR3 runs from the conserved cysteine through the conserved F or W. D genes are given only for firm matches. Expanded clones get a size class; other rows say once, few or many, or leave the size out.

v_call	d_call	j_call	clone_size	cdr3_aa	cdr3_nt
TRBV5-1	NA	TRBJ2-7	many	CASSLQTGEYEQYF	TGCGCCAGCAGCTTGCAAACCGGCGAATACGAGCAGTACTTC
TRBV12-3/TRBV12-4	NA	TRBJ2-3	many	CASERYPSPWDTQYF	TGTGCCAGCGAGAGATACCCATCGCCGTGGGATACGCAGTATTTT
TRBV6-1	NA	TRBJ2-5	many	CASSEAPNAQETQYF	TGTGCCAGCAGTGAAGCGCCGAACGCCCAAGAGACCCAGTACTTC
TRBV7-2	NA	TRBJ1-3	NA	CASSLAALVYF	TGTGCCAGCAGCTTAGCGGCCTTAGTATATTTT
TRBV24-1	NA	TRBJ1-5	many	CATSDSTGPGDQPQHF	TGTGCCACCAGTGATTCCACGGGGCCGGGCGATCAGCCCCAGCATTTT
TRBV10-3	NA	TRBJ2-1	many	CAISAGPASANEQFF	TGTGCCATCAGTGCTGGCCCAGCTTCTGCGAATGAGCAGTTCTTC
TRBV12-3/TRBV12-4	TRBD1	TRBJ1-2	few	CASSRQGEGYGYTF	TGTGCCAGCAGCCGACAGGGGGAAGGATATGGCTACACCTTC
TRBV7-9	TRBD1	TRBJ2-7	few	CASSLYGQEASYEQYF	TGTGCCAGCAGCTTGTACGGACAGGAAGCTTCCTACGAGCAGTACTTC
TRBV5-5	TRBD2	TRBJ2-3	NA	CASSLTSGYTDTQYF	TGTGCCAGCAGCTTGACTAGCGGATACACAGATACGCAGTATTTT
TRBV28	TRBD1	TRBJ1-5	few	CASSPPLGTGRSQPQHF	TGTGCCAGCAGCCCTCCCCTCGGGACAGGGAGGAGTCAGCCCCAGCATTTT
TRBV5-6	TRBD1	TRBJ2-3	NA	CASSPGQGLDTQYF	TGTGCCAGCAGCCCCGGACAGGGGTTAGATACGCAGTATTTT